This record concerns one TCR beta chain sequence. Antigen specificity is unknown. The CDR3 spans 15 residues. Unmatched junction bases numbered 1, after V lost 3 bases and J lost 0 bases. Germline-derived CDR1 and CDR2 are LGHNA and YSLEER. Every TCR beta cDNA library bore unique molecular identifiers. TCRdb re-derived calls from the PCR reads in MiXCR, one entry per CDR3 protein. The table includes hundreds of thousands of distinct CDR3 sequences, roughly 29% detected once. This entry belongs to a study of post-analysis software for immune sequencing data. Overall study context: Several disease courses (relapsing-remitting, secondary progressive and progressive-relapsing) of multiple sclerosis were included.

Study-wide findings and caveats: With TRBV5-6, TRBV5-1 and TRBV20-1 included, five TRBV segments were more frequent in patients than in controls.

The sequence was collected from a girl aged 10 to 17 with multiple sclerosis. The sample taken for sequencing was blood. The chain couples TRBV4-3 to TRBJ2-1, with 8 bases fitting TRBD2. The CDR3 nucleotides are TGCGCCAGCAGCCACGGGAGGGGCTCCTACAATGAGCAGTTCTTC. Residues: CASSHGRGSYNEQFF.